The 2 T cell receptor beta chains in this list originate from one sample, sequenced in a study of control samples from healthy donors and cancer patients. Data came from immunoSEQ multiplex PCR; TCRdb stores just in-frame clones and leaves some out. The sample records some 140,000 clones, 75% to 90% being singletons. Sequenced input: blood. These receptors were taken from a woman aged 30 to 39 in good health.

The rearrangement joins TRBV11-2 to TRBJ2-1; D unresolved. The CDR3 runs 15 residues. Trimming pared 7 bases from V and 0 bases from J, leaving 13 bases between. Germline-derived CDR1 and CDR2 are SGHAT and FQNNGV. CDR3 protein: CASTSLLSSYNEQFF. As DNA, the CDR3 is TGTGCCAGCACCTCCCTCCTGAGCTCCTACAATGAGCAGTTCTTC.

The chain uses TRBV3-1 (or the pseudogene TRBV3-2) and TRBJ2-7; 12 bases map to TRBD2. V shed 1 base, J shed 7 bases, and the junction held 8 bases outside the gene matches. CDR3 length equals 16 residues. Germline V CDR1 and CDR2: LGHDT, YNNKEL (reference sequence). CDR3 nucleotide sequence: TGTGCCAGCAGCCAAGGAACTAGCGGGAGGCTTCAAGAGCAGTACTTC. Its translation is CASSQGTSGRLQEQYF.